Shown below are 22 T cell receptor beta chains from a single sample sequenced in a study of somatic mutations in cytotoxic T cells in rheumatoid arthritis. Sequenced by immunoSEQ multiplex PCR; TCRdb stores in-frame clones only, minus some. The data hold over 9,000 clones, with approximately 70% observed a single time. The sequenced sample was CD8+ T cells sorted from blood. The origin of the receptors is a man between 60 and 75 years old in good health.

The chain joins TRBV27 to TRBJ2-7; 7 nucleotides agree with TRBD1. Germline V gene data show CDR1 as MNHEY and CDR2 as SMNVEV (reference sequence). With V trimmed by 5 bases and J by 2 bases, 3 bases remained unmatched. The CDR3 covers 13 residues. CDR3 DNA sequence: TGTGCCAGCAGTCACGGACAGGCCTACGAGCAGTACTTC. Protein product: CASSHGQAYEQYF.

This sequence joins TRBV6-5 and TRBJ1-4; possible D gene TRBD1, 5 bases. V lost 8 bases and J 7 bases, leaving 11 bases between the germline ends. The CDR3 runs to 12 residues. The germline gives CDR1 MNHEY, CDR2 SVGAGI. The CDR3 bases are TGTGCCAGCGCTGGGGCCGGTGAAAAACTGTTTTTT. Translation: CASAGAGEKLFF.

This chain connects TRBV11-2 to TRBJ2-7, with D perhaps TRBD1 or TRBD2 (5 bases each). The V end was cut by 1 base, the J end by 4 bases, with 17 bases between. CDR3 size: 16 residues. The germline V gene has CDR1 SGHAT and CDR2 FQNNGV. The CDR3 DNA sequence: TGTGCCAGCAGCTTAGTCCACGGGGCGATCGGTTACGAGCAGTACTTC. It encodes CASSLVHGAIGYEQYF.

The rearrangement joins TRBV30 to TRBJ2-2; 8 bases map to TRBD1. From germline, CDR1 is GTSNPN and CDR2 SVGIG (reference sequence). After removal of 2 bases from V and 3 bases from J, the junction contained 2 bases not matched to a gene. The CDR3 has 14 residues. The CDR3 DNA reads TGTGCCTGGAGTCAGGGGGCGGACACCGGGGAGCTGTTTTTT. Residues: CAWSQGADTGELFF. Full variable domain (missing parts from reference TRBV30 and TRBJ2-2): SQTIHQWPATLVQPVGSPLSLECTVEGTSNPNLYWYRQAAGRGLQLLFYSVGIGQISSEVPQNLSASRPQDRQFILSSKKLLLSDSGFYLCAWSQGADTGELFFGEGSRLTVL.

This chain links TRBV28 with TRBJ2-7, with 11 positions matching TRBD2. CDR1 is MDHEN and CDR2 is SYDVKM in the germline V gene. The CDR3 consists of 18 residues. Germline trimming cut 4 bases from V and 0 bases from J; bases unmatched to any gene: 11. The CDR3 is CASSWSGLAGVSSYEQYF. The CDR3 region has the DNA TGTGCCAGCAGTTGGTCAGGACTAGCGGGTGTCAGCTCCTACGAGCAGTACTTC.

In DNA, the CDR3 is TGTGCCAGCAGCCCAATCCTTGGGGCTGAAGCTTTCTTT. Amino acids: CASSPILGAEAFF. The chain has TRBV7-8 and TRBJ1-1; D gene uncertain. Per the germline V gene, CDR1 is SGHVS and CDR2 is FQNEAQ. The CDR3 length is 13 residues. V was cut by 5 bases and J by 6 bases, with 13 bases left in between.

The rearrangement joins TRBV5-4 to TRBJ2-3; D gene ambiguous. The CDR3 is 12 amino acids. V lost 2 bases and J 4 bases, leaving 5 bases between the germline ends. The V gene's germline CDR1 is SGHNT and CDR2 YYREEE (reference sequence). In DNA form, the CDR3 reads TGTGCCAGCAGCTTCGGCTCAGATACGCAGTATTTT. Translation: CASSFGSDTQYF.

The chain has TRBV9 and TRBJ2-5, with 13 nucleotides matching TRBD2. CDR1 is SGDLS and CDR2 is YYNGEE in the germline V gene. This CDR3 is built from 18 residues. V shed 4 bases, J shed 0 bases, and the junction held 9 bases outside the gene matches. The CDR3 reads CASSPTSGRALYQETQYF. CDR3 bases: TGTGCCAGCAGCCCCACTAGCGGGAGGGCCCTTTACCAAGAGACCCAGTACTTC.

The chain carries TRBV10-3 and TRBJ1-1; the D is unclear. This CDR3 has 15 residues. The germline CDR1 and CDR2 sequences are ENHRY and SYGVKD. Deletions cut 4 bases from V and 5 bases from J, with 17 bases between. The CDR3 here is CAISGDRSRETEAFF. The CDR3 DNA reads TGTGCCATCAGTGGAGACCGATCCCGGGAGACTGAAGCTTTCTTT.

This clone was observed a handful of times. The chain couples TRBV4-3 to TRBJ2-3; 14 bases fit TRBD2. In germline, CDR1 is LGHNA, CDR2 YSLEER. The V segment lost 5 bases and the J segment 5 bases; nucleotides outside the gene matches: 3. CDR3 length: 15 residues. The CDR3 DNA follows: TGCGCCAGCAGCAGGACTAGCGGGGGGCTAGATACGCAGTATTTT. It yields the protein CASSRTSGGLDTQYF.

This clone was counted between two and nine times. The chain couples TRBV11-2 to TRBJ2-1, with D tentatively TRBD1 or TRBD2 (5 bases each). Trimming left V 5 bases short and J 2 bases short, with 16 bases between. The CDR3 is 16 residues long. Germline CDR1 SGHAT, CDR2 FQNNGV. CDR3: CASSPIGDRPYNEQFF. The CDR3 DNA reads as TGTGCCAGCAGCCCCATAGGGGACCGTCCCTACAATGAGCAGTTCTTC.

The chain has TRBV5-1 and TRBJ2-6; D not resolved. The CDR3 runs 18 residues. Trimming took 0 bases from V and 3 from J, leaving 16 bases between them. Germline V gene lookup returns CDR1 SGHRS and CDR2 YFSETQ. CDR3: CASSLAEEGLGGANVLTF. The CDR3 DNA sequence: TGCGCCAGCAGCTTGGCCGAGGAAGGTCTTGGTGGGGCCAACGTCCTGACTTTC. The entire variable domain, with the rest obtained from reference TRBV5-1 and TRBJ2-6, is as follows: KAGVTQTPRYLIKTRGQQVTLSCSPISGHRSVSWYQQTPGQGLQFLFEYFSETQRNKGNFPGRFSGRQFSNSRSEMNVSTLELGDSALYLCASSLAEEGLGGANVLTFGAGSRLTVL.

The chain is built from TRBV10-1 and TRBJ2-1; D remains unclear. Trimming stripped 5 bases from V and 5 bases from J, with 10 bases between. The CDR3 has 13 amino acids. CDR1 and CDR2 (germline): WNHNN, SYGVQD (reference sequence). The CDR3 is CASSPGPNNEQFF. DNA of the CDR3: TGCGCCAGCAGTCCGGGTCCAAACAATGAGCAGTTCTTC.

This clone was observed a few times. The chain uses TRBV5-6 and TRBJ1-1, with a possible D match to TRBD1 (6 bases). The CDR3 is made up of 15 amino acids. Germline CDR1 reads SGHDT; CDR2 reads YYEEEE. The ends were cut back, 1 base at V and 8 bases at J, with 18 bases in the middle. The CDR3: CASSLNHGGRREAFF. As DNA, the CDR3 is TGTGCCAGCAGCTTGAACCACGGGGGGCGCAGAGAAGCTTTCTTT.

The chain joins TRBV28 to TRBJ1-4; a weak D match, TRBD1 (6 bases). CDR3 length equals 15 residues. V lost 1 base to trimming and J lost 8 bases, with 14 bases between them. Germline-derived CDR1 and CDR2 are MDHEN and SYDVKM. The CDR3 protein is CASSLFEGGREKLFF. In DNA form, the CDR3 reads TGTGCCAGCAGTTTATTTGAGGGGGGGAGGGAAAAACTGTTTTTT.

This rearrangement joins TRBV9 to TRBJ2-3; D is ambiguous. The CDR3 loop spans 13 amino acids. V was trimmed by 4 bases and J by 0 bases, leaving 6 bases between them. CDR1 and CDR2 (germline): SGDLS, YYNGEE. The CDR3 protein is CASSITSTDTQYF. As DNA, the CDR3 is TGTGCCAGCAGCATTACGAGCACAGATACGCAGTATTTT.

V usage is TRBV6-6 and J usage is TRBJ2-7, with D possibly TRBD1 on 6 matching bases. The germline V and J ends were trimmed by 6 bases and 5 bases, with 14 bases remaining between them. The CDR3 sequence is 13 residues long. Germline assignment: CDR1 MNHNY and CDR2 SVGAGI (reference sequence). Here the CDR3 DNA reads TGTGCCAGCAGCACAGGGTATCGAGACGAGCAGTACTTC. The encoded protein is CASSTGYRDEQYF.

This clone was counted a single time. This chain's CDR3 is CASSFVAGEPNEKLFF. The CDR3 DNA follows: TGCGCCAGCAGCTTTGTGGCAGGCGAACCCAATGAAAAACTGTTTTTT. The chain joins TRBV5-1 to TRBJ1-4, with D uncertain. V was pared by 2 bases and J by 5 bases, with 16 bases between. The V gene's germline CDR1 is SGHRS and CDR2 YFSETQ. CDR3 size: 16 residues.

This clone has a handful of counts. The rearrangement uses TRBV27 and TRBJ1-1; 7 bases are a match to TRBD1. Unmatched junction bases numbered 0, after V lost 5 bases and J lost 0 bases. This CDR3 has 13 amino acids. Germline V gives CDR1 MNHEY, CDR2 SMNVEV (reference sequence). The CDR3 bases are TGTGCCAGCAGTGGGACAGTGAACACTGAAGCTTTCTTT. This sequence encodes CASSGTVNTEAFF.

The chain is built from TRBV6-5 and TRBJ2-7; 11 bases are shared with TRBD1. The J segment lost 2 bases and the V segment lost 6 bases, leaving 6 bases of the junction unmatched. The germline V gene encodes CDR1 MNHEY and CDR2 SVGAGI. The CDR3 covers 15 residues. CDR3 residues: CASRPGQGGAYEQYF. The DNA for the CDR3 is TGTGCCAGCAGACCGGGACAGGGGGGAGCCTACGAGCAGTACTTC.

This clone was observed once. The chain links TRBV28 to TRBJ2-2, with TRBD1 identical over 7 bases. The CDR3 has 15 amino acids. CDR1 and CDR2 from the germline V gene are MDHEN and SYDVKM. V lost 5 bases to trimming and J lost 1 base; unmatched junction nucleotides: 4. CDR3 in amino acids: CASSVWTGNTGELFF. CDR3 nucleotide sequence: TGTGCCAGCAGTGTGTGGACAGGGAACACCGGGGAGCTGTTTTTT.

In nucleotides, the CDR3 is TGTGCCAGCAGCCCTACAGGGGAGCGCACTGAAGCTTTCTTT. Translated: CASSPTGERTEAFF. The chain employs TRBV6-6 and TRBJ1-1; 7 bases map to TRBD1. The CDR3 totals 14 residues. The germline V gene has CDR1 MNHNY and CDR2 SVGAGI (reference sequence). Trimming removed 6 bases from V and 4 bases from J; junction bases left unmatched: 8.